Shown below are 28 T cell receptor beta chains from a single sample sequenced in a study of cytomegalovirus exposure and HLA in healthy donors. The PCR employed 60 Vbeta primers together with 13 Jbeta primers. TCRdb's table, derived via immunoSEQ multiplex PCR, lists solely in-frame clones and lacks some. The data contain around 130,000 clones, around 74% of them singletons. The sample comprised PBMCs. The receptors were gathered from a man in his forties or fifties in good health and CMV-seropositive.

The rearrangement joins TRBV29-1 to TRBJ1-1, with TRBD1 as a possible D gene (6 bases). Trimming cost V 4 bases and J 6 bases, with 6 bases left between them. The CDR3 runs 10 residues. CDR1 and CDR2 from the germline V gene are SQVTM and ANQGSEA. CDR3 in amino acids: CSVAGAEAFF. CDR3 nucleotide sequence: TGCAGCGTTGCAGGGGCTGAAGCTTTCTTT.

The chain has TRBV10-3 and TRBJ2-3; TRBD2 matches at 8 bases. The germline gives CDR1 ENHRY, CDR2 SYGVKD. J gave up 8 bases and V 7 bases, and 11 bases lay outside the gene matches. This CDR3 has 14 residues. The CDR3 region is CAITYNREGGTQYF. The CDR3, as DNA: TGTGCCATCACCTACAACCGGGAGGGAGGTACGCAGTATTTT.

V and J are TRBV29-1 and TRBJ2-7, with 10 bases that match TRBD2. Germline CDR1 and CDR2: SQVTM and ANQGSEA. The CDR3 length is 15 residues. V was pared by 0 bases and J by 6 bases, with 8 bases of the junction left unmatched. This CDR3 reads CSVEETSGAPGEQYF. CDR3 bases: TGCAGCGTTGAAGAAACTAGCGGGGCGCCGGGCGAGCAGTACTTC.

This clone was seen only once. The J gene is TRBJ2-7, the V gene TRBV30; TRBD1 might be the D (6 bases). The CDR3 has 12 amino acids. Germline values: CDR1 GTSNPN, CDR2 SVGIG (reference sequence). V was clipped by 3 bases and J by 7 bases, with 13 bases between them. This CDR3 reads CAWSAQGWEQYF. In nucleotides, the CDR3 is TGTGCCTGGAGCGCACAGGGATGGGAGCAGTACTTC.

The V call is TRBV19, the J call TRBJ2-5; 7 positions agree with TRBD2. V lost 5 bases to trimming and J lost 8 bases; unmatched junction nucleotides: 11. The length of the CDR3 is 14 residues. Germline V CDR1 and CDR2: LNHDA, SQIVND (reference sequence). In nucleotides, the CDR3 is TGTGCCAGTAGTGGGGGAAGGGAGGGTAATACCCAGTACTTC. Translation gives CASSGGREGNTQYF. Variable domain in full (rest from reference TRBV19 and TRBJ2-5): DGGITQSPKYLFRKEGQNVTLSCEQNLNHDAMYWYRQDPGQGLRLIYYSQIVNDFQKGDIAEGYSVSREKKESFPLTVTSAQKNPTAFYLCASSGGREGNTQYFGPGTRLLVL.

The chain recombines TRBV29-1 with TRBJ1-5; D call uncertain. The CDR3 contains 13 residues. V was trimmed by 6 bases and J by 7 bases, leaving 16 bases between them. Per the germline V gene, CDR1 is SQVTM and CDR2 is ANQGSEA. CDR3 sequence (DNA): TGCAGCGTGTTGACCGCGCCGGGACAGCCCCAGCATTTT. Protein sequence: CSVLTAPGQPQHF.

J is TRBJ1-2 and V is TRBV9, with D perhaps TRBD1 (5 bases). Trimming took off 3 bases at V and 7 bases at J, with 16 bases between the two ends. Germline values: CDR1 SGDLS, CDR2 YYNGEE. The CDR3 covers 14 residues. The CDR3 DNA follows: TGTGCCAGCAGCGATTCTGCGGGGCGCGGTGGCTACACCTTC. This encodes CASSDSAGRGGYTF.

The chain carries TRBV30 and TRBJ1-1, with no clear D. V was shortened by 2 bases and J by 1 base, with 5 bases between the two germline ends. Germline CDR1 reads GTSNPN; CDR2 reads SVGIG (reference sequence). The CDR3 extends over 12 amino acids. The CDR3, as DNA: TGTGCCTGGAGTCCCCAGAACACTGAAGCTTTCTTT. Amino acids: CAWSPQNTEAFF.

The genes are TRBV11-3 and TRBJ2-5; the D is unclear. V shed 5 bases and J shed 4 bases, with 8 bases lying between them. Germline V gives CDR1 SGHNT, CDR2 YENEEA. This CDR3 has 12 amino acids. CDR3 sequence: CASSAEGETQYF. As DNA, the CDR3 is TGTGCCAGCAGCGCGGAAGGAGAGACCCAGTACTTC.

In this sample, this clone turned up many times. The CDR3 coding sequence is TGTGCCAGCGGCTCCAGGGGCGAGCAGTACTTC. Translating it yields CASGSRGEQYF. This chain uses TRBV2 with TRBJ2-7, with D possibly matching TRBD1 (6 bases). CDR3 length: 11 amino acids. V lost 8 bases, J lost 6 bases, and 11 bases lay in between. Germline V gene lookup returns CDR1 SNHLY and CDR2 FYNNEI. Using reference TRBV2 and TRBJ2-7 for the parts outside the CDR3, the full variable domain is EPEVTQTPSHQVTQMGQEVILRCVPISNHLYFYWYRQILGQKVEFLVSFYNNEISEKSEIFDDQFSVERPDGSNFTLKIRSTKLEDSAMYFCASGSRGEQYFGPGTRLTVT.

This clone was detected once. The J gene is TRBJ1-1, the V gene TRBV18; possible D gene TRBD1, 6 bases. The CDR3 is 13 residues long. Germline CDR1 KGHSH, CDR2 LQKENI. V shed 4 bases and J shed 1 base, with 7 bases lying between them. For the CDR3, the DNA is TGTGCCAGCTCACTGGGACAGAACACTGAAGCTTTCTTT. Translation: CASSLGQNTEAFF.

V gene TRBV5-1 combines with J gene TRBJ2-5, with 11 bases aligning to TRBD1. The length of the CDR3 is 17 residues. J lost 2 bases, V lost 6 bases, and 12 bases had no gene match. CDR1 SGHRS and CDR2 YFSETQ come from the germline V gene. For the CDR3, the DNA is TGCGCCAGCAACCACCGGGAGGACAGGGGGCCACAAGAGACCCAGTACTTC. It specifies CASNHREDRGPQETQYF.

The chain couples TRBV25-1 to TRBJ2-3, with TRBD2 matching 11 bases. V lost 4 bases and J lost 5; bases outside the gene matches: 8. This CDR3 is 16 amino acids long. Germline CDR1 is MGHDK and CDR2 is SYGVNS. The DNA for the CDR3 is TGTGCCAGCAGTGGACCGACTAGCGGGAATCTAGATACGCAGTATTTT. It is translated as CASSGPTSGNLDTQYF.

This chain connects TRBV2 to TRBJ2-3, with D tentatively TRBD2 (5 bases). Germline V gene data show CDR1 as SNHLY and CDR2 as FYNNEI. The V gene lost 6 bases and the J gene lost 2 bases, with 12 bases spanning the gap. The CDR3 loop spans 14 amino acids. This chain's CDR3 is CASRRAAVTDTQYF. The CDR3, as DNA: TGTGCCAGCAGGAGGGCGGCAGTCACAGATACGCAGTATTTT.

This chain uses TRBV27 with TRBJ1-5, with D maybe TRBD1 (5 bases). Germline assignment: CDR1 MNHEY and CDR2 SMNVEV (reference sequence). V lost 8 bases to trimming and J lost 0 bases, with 8 bases between them. The CDR3 sequence is 13 residues long. The CDR3 DNA follows: TGTGCCAGCGCCGACAGTAGCAATCAGCCCCAGCATTTT. This sequence encodes CASADSSNQPQHF.

CDR3 sequence reads: CASSKDRGWDQPQHF. CDR3 DNA sequence: TGTGCCAGCAGCAAAGACAGGGGATGGGATCAGCCCCAGCATTTT. The chain joins TRBV27 to TRBJ1-5; TRBD1 agrees at 8 bases. CDR3 length equals 15 residues. Per germline, CDR1 MNHEY and CDR2 SMNVEV (reference sequence). V shed 6 bases and J 5 bases; nucleotides not matched to a gene: 9.

This clone was picked up a small number of times. The rearrangement joins TRBV5-5 to TRBJ2-7; possibly TRBD1 for D (5 bases). This CDR3 contains 12 residues. V was cut by 4 bases and J by 5 bases, with 10 bases left in between. In germline, CDR1 is SGHKS, CDR2 YYEKEE (reference sequence). Here the CDR3 DNA reads TGTGCCAGCAGCCCAGGGATTAACGAGCAGTACTTC. It specifies CASSPGINEQYF.

This clone has just a few counts. The V call is TRBV14, the J call TRBJ2-2; no clear D gene. The CDR3 is 15 residues long. Trimming removed 2 bases at V and 5 bases at J, with 12 bases between. Germline lookup yields CDR1 SGHDN and CDR2 FVKESK. The chain's CDR3 is CASSQQLGHTGELFF. CDR3 DNA: TGTGCCAGCAGCCAACAGCTAGGTCATACCGGGGAGCTGTTTTTT.

V is TRBV7-8 and J is TRBJ1-5; D is possibly TRBD1 (5 bases). Germline CDR1 SGHVS, CDR2 FQNEAQ. Trimming shortened V by 3 bases and J by 5 bases, and 8 bases separated the two germline ends. CDR3 size: 13 residues. This CDR3 is CASSFDRDQPQHF. DNA of the CDR3: TGTGCCAGCAGCTTTGACAGAGATCAGCCCCAGCATTTT.

V gene TRBV7-9 combines with J gene TRBJ1-1; D may be TRBD1 (6 bases). CDR1 and CDR2 (germline): SEHNR, FQNEAQ (reference sequence). This CDR3 is built from 15 residues. The V end was cut by 5 bases, the J end by 2 bases, with 15 bases between. The DNA of the CDR3 is TGTGCCAGCAGCATCGAGACAGGATCTAACACTGAAGCTTTCTTT. Its protein is CASSIETGSNTEAFF.

The chain links TRBV2 to TRBJ2-7; the match to TRBD1 covers 12 bases. The junction had 6 bases not matched to a gene; V was cut back by 6 bases and J by 3 bases. The CDR3 runs to 15 residues. The V gene's germline CDR1 is SNHLY and CDR2 FYNNEI. For the CDR3, the DNA is TGTGCCAGCAGCAGGGACAGGGGGCGGGGCTACGAGCAGTACTTC. Translation: CASSRDRGRGYEQYF.

The table lists this clone with a few counts. The J gene is TRBJ2-7, the V gene TRBV6-1, with 12 bases aligning to TRBD1. Germline V gene data show CDR1 as MNHNS and CDR2 as SASEGT. The ends lost 9 bases at V and 2 bases at J; junction bases unmatched: 8. The CDR3 has 15 amino acids. CDR3 nucleotide sequence: TGTGCCAGTAAAACCGGGACAGGGGGCGCCTACGAGCAGTACTTC. Translated, it gives CASKTGTGGAYEQYF.

This clone appeared a few times. The V and J genes are TRBV6-4 and TRBJ2-2, with 7 bases fitting TRBD2. The CDR3 consists of 14 residues. CDR1 and CDR2 from the germline V gene are MRHNA and SNTAGT. Germline trimming cut 3 bases from V and 6 bases from J; bases unmatched to any gene: 4. CDR3 loop: CASSDRGEAGELFF. The DNA of the CDR3 is TGTGCCAGCAGTGATCGGGGGGAAGCCGGGGAGCTGTTTTTT.

The chain links TRBV12-5 to TRBJ1-1, with D perhaps TRBD1 (5 bases). Germline lookup yields CDR1 LGHNT and CDR2 FRNRAP. The CDR3 is 13 amino acids. V lost 4 bases, J lost 7 bases, and 13 bases lay in between. The CDR3 is CASGSQTVFEAFF. In DNA, the CDR3 is TGTGCTAGTGGTTCACAGACAGTATTTGAAGCTTTCTTT.

The rearrangement joins TRBV27 to TRBJ2-7; 10 nucleotides agree with TRBD1. Unmatched junction bases numbered 3, after V lost 3 bases and J lost 4 bases. The CDR3 has 14 amino acids. In germline, CDR1 is MNHEY, CDR2 SMNVEV (reference sequence). In DNA form, the CDR3 reads TGTGCCAGCAGTTTGGGACAGGGGAAATACGAGCAGTACTTC. Translated: CASSLGQGKYEQYF.

The V gene is TRBV27, the J gene TRBJ2-7, with TRBD2 matching over 9 bases. Germline values: CDR1 MNHEY, CDR2 SMNVEV (reference sequence). CDR3 length: 15 residues. V trimming: 5 bases; J trimming: 1 base; junction bases outside the gene matches: 6. CDR3 amino acids: CASSPPGLASYEQYF. Written as DNA, the CDR3 is TGTGCCAGCAGTCCCCCGGGACTAGCTTCCTACGAGCAGTACTTC.

V and J are TRBV30 and TRBJ1-6; D remains unclear. V shed 8 bases and J shed 0 bases, with 8 bases lying between them. CDR1 and CDR2 (germline): GTSNPN, SVGIG (reference sequence). There are 13 residues in the CDR3. CDR3 coding DNA: TGTGCCCTGGAGAACTCCTATAATTCACCCCTCCACTTT. This translates into CALENSYNSPLHF.

There are a few counts of this clone. The chain uses TRBV7-9 and TRBJ2-4; 11 nucleotides align to TRBD1. The CDR3 is made up of 16 amino acids. Germline V lookup: CDR1 SEHNR, CDR2 FQNEAQ (reference sequence). Germline trimming cut 3 bases from V and 4 bases from J; bases unmatched to any gene: 5. The CDR3 loop reads CASSFWTGGIKNIQYF. The CDR3 coding sequence is TGTGCCAGCAGCTTCTGGACAGGGGGCATAAAAAACATTCAGTACTTC.